This T cell receptor (beta chain) derives from a study of early T cells in non-severe SARS-CoV-2 infection. Study-level information: Bulk RNA taken from unsorted whole blood was sequenced, leaving chains unpaired.

From germline, CDR1 is MDHEN and CDR2 SYDVKM. The J segment lost 0 bases and the V segment lost 6 bases, leaving 4 bases of the junction unmatched. This CDR3 spans 15 amino acids. The protocol attached unique molecular identifiers to individual cDNA molecules. TCRdb itself ran the 5' RACE reads through MiXCR, one entry per CDR3 protein. The data contain around 50,000 distinct CDR3 sequences, more than 6.5% of them seen just once; the ten biggest clones take up under 6.5%. The sample holds many counts of this clonotype. Sequenced: whole blood. This clonotype was sampled from an adult who was a healthcare worker with PCR-confirmed SARS-CoV-2 infection or an uninfected control (not recorded which). J is TRBJ2-1 and V is TRBV28; TRBD1 aligns across 8 bases. CDR3 sequence (DNA): TGTGCCAGCAGGGGGACAGGAATCTCCTACAATGAGCAGTTCTTC. Its translation is CASRGTGISYNEQFF.